The text below deals with one T cell receptor beta chain. What antigen it recognizes has not been identified. The input lacks base qualities; no much larger clone sits a single base away. The CDR1 and CDR2 encoded by the germline V gene are SNHLY and FYNNEI. Inclusive of the bounding cysteine and phenylalanine, the CDR3 is 15 residues long. Solely the CDR3 DNA is kept, with 45 bases framed from the first base. For this chain, trimming is 5 bases at the V end and 7 bases at the J end, and the number of junction bases without a gene match is 14. This entry comes from a study of response to subunit inactivated influenza vaccine (dated by TCRdb to the late 2010s). Some background on the complete study: To follow how T cells responded to a trivalent subunit inactivated influenza vaccine, the researchers relied on deep quantitative profiling of the T cell receptor repertoire.

General findings and caveats noted by the study authors: The authors proposed that each seasonal influenza vaccination may bring in only a limited number of new T cells.

The sample's time point label, decoded: approximately 45 days after influenza vaccine administration. The protocol used for the library was RT-PCR. The sample was run on an Illumina HiSeq 2500. Clones were called with MiXCR by TCRdb after fastp trimmed the public reads at Q25, and only in-frame beta chains were retained. A single entry per CDR3 protein holds the most common genes and DNA from its merged rows. The sample table holds fewer than 700,000 distinct CDR3 sequences, of which roughly 13% were seen once. The ten largest clonotypes hold over 10% of the sample. Here the sequenced sample was PBMCs from blood, taken about 40 days after vaccination. The chain is made from TRBV2 and TRBJ2-7; 7 bases in between match TRBD2. The sequence came from a man aged 50-59 years who received an inactivated influenza vaccine. Donor details come from another sample of the same person, matched by shared clones. The CDR3 sequence is CASSPYVSGGLEQYF. The DNA sequence is given as TGTGCCAGCAGTCCCTACGTGTCGGGAGGCCTAGAGCAGTACTTC. With the rest looked up from the reference TRBV2 and TRBJ2-7 genes rather than sequenced, the full variable domain is EPEVTQTPSHQVTQMGQEVILRCVPISNHLYFYWYRQILGQKVEFLVSFYNNEISEKSEIFDDQFSVERPDGSNFTLKIRSTKLEDSAMYFCASSPYVSGGLEQYFGPGTRLTVT.